The rows below give T cell receptor beta chains drawn from one sample of a study of CD4 T cells in relation to SARS-CoV-2 and coronaviruses. Antigen specificity for these receptors is unknown. Profiled with immunoSEQ multiplex PCR; TCRdb holds only in-frame clones, not every one. The repertoire includes about 21,000 clones, 74% of them detected once, and roughly 12% sits in the top ten. Source material: CD4+ T cells from PBMCs, cultured in vitro. Receptors were obtained from a human donor in good health. CDR3s include the opening cysteine and the closing phenylalanine or tryptophan. A D gene is named only where the DNA matches it firmly. Clone sizes are given selectively: once, few, many, or a class where the clone is expanded.

>-|TRBV3-1/TRBV3-2|-|TRBJ2-1|14
CASSQSGSHNEQFF
TGTGCCAGCAGCCAATCCGGGAGCCACAATGAGCAGTTCTTC
>TRBD1|TRBV6-6|-|TRBJ2-7|15
CASSYAGTGGYEQYF
TGTGCCAGCAGTTACGCTGGGACAGGGGGCTACGAGCAGTACTTC
>-|TRBV4-2|few|TRBJ2-3|15
CASSQDIVRKDTQYF
TGTGCCAGCAGCCAAGATATCGTCAGAAAGGATACGCAGTATTTT
>-|TRBV29-1|few|TRBJ2-7|12
CSAWDGIYEQYF
TGCAGCGCCTGGGACGGTATCTACGAGCAGTACTTC
>-|TRBV12-3/TRBV12-4|-|TRBJ2-7|12
CASRAQTYEQYF
TGTGCCAGCAGGGCCCAAACCTACGAGCAGTACTTC
>-|TRBV25-1|-|TRBJ2-7|15
CASSGPGGQSYEQYF
TGTGCCAGCAGTGGTCCGGGGGGACAGTCCTACGAGCAGTACTTC
>-|TRBV24-1|-|TRBJ2-7|15
CATSSSGGAPYEQYF
TGTGCCACCAGTTCCTCGGGCGGAGCACCCTACGAGCAGTACTTC
>-|TRBV7-3|few|TRBJ2-2|17
CASSLTPRGSGTGELFF
TGTGCCAGCAGCCTGACGCCCAGGGGCTCCGGCACCGGGGAGCTGTTTTTT
>TRBD1|TRBV2|-|TRBJ1-1|14
CASSGGQGDTEAFF
TGTGCCAGCAGTGGGGGACAGGGGGACACTGAAGCTTTCTTT
>-|TRBV7-9|-|TRBJ2-5|14
CASSPLDIPETQYF
TGTGCCAGCAGCCCACTCGATATCCCAGAGACCCAGTACTTC
>TRBD1|TRBV6-5|-|TRBJ1-1|11
CASSYDRVSFF
TGTGCCAGCAGCTACGACAGGGTATCTTTCTTT